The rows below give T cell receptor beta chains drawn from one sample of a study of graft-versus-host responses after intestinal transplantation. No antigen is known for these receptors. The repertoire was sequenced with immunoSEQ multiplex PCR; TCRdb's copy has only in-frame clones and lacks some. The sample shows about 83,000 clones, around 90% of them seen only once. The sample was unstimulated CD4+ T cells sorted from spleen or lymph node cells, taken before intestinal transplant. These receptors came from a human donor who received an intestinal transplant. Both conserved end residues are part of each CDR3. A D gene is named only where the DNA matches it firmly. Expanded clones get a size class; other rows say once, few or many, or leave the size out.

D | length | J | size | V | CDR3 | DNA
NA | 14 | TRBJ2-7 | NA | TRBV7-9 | CASSSRDWDYEQYF | TGTGCCAGCAGCTCCCGGGACTGGGATTACGAGCAGTACTTC
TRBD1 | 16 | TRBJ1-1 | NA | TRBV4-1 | CASSQQGAGRRAEAFF | TGCGCCAGCAGCCAACAGGGGGCGGGGCGCAGGGCTGAAGCTTTCTTT
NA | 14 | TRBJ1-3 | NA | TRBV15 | CATSRGGSGNTIYF | TGTGCCACCAGCAGAGGAGGCTCTGGAAACACCATATATTTT
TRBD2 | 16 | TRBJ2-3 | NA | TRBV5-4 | CASSFRLAGGSDTQYF | TGTGCCAGCAGCTTTCGACTAGCGGGGGGCTCAGATACGCAGTATTTT
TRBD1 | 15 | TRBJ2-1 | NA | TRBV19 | CASSIGDRVVNEQFF | TGTGCCAGTAGTATAGGGGACAGGGTGGTCAATGAGCAGTTCTTC
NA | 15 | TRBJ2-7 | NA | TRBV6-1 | CASSRTRSHSYEQYF | TGTGCCAGCAGTCGGACAAGGTCTCACTCCTACGAGCAGTACTTC
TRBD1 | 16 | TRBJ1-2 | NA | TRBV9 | CASSESFRGRDYGYTF | TGTGCCAGCAGCGAGTCCTTCAGGGGGCGGGACTATGGCTACACCTTC
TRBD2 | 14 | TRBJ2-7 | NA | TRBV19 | CASSNGLAGGEQYF | TGTGCCAGTAGTAATGGACTAGCGGGAGGGGAGCAGTACTTC
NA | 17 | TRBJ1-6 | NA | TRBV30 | CAWSVSLSFPDNSPLHF | TGTGCCTGGAGTGTATCCCTTTCTTTCCCAGATAATTCACCCCTCCACTTT
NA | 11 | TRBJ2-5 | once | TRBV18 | CASSPAETQYF | TGTGCCAGCTCACCGGCAGAGACCCAGTACTTC
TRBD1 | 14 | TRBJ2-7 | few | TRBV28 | CASSSGTGLYEQYF | TGTGCCAGCAGTTCAGGGACAGGGCTATACGAGCAGTACTTC
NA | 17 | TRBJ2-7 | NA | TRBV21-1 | CASSNRGWTASSYEQYF | TGTGCCAGCAGCAATAGGGGATGGACGGCGAGCTCCTACGAGCAGTACTTC
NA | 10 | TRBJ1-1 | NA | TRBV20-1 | CSARETLDSF | TGCAGTGCTAGAGAGACATTGGACAGCTTT
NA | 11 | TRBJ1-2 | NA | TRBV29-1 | CSVGQGYGYTF | TGCAGCGTGGGTCAGGGCTATGGCTACACCTTC
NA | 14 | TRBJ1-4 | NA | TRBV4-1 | CASSQVGRGEKLFF | TGCGCCAGCAGCCAAGTAGGTCGGGGTGAAAAACTGTTTTTT
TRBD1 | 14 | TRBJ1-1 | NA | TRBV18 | CASSPSGTVTEAFF | TGTGCCAGCTCGCCTTCCGGGACAGTCACTGAAGCTTTCTTT
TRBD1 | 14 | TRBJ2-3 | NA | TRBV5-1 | CASSPTGGVDTQYF | TGCGCCAGCAGCCCGACAGGGGGCGTAGATACGCAGTATTTT
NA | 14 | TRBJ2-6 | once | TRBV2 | CASIPSSGANVLTF | TGTGCCAGCATACCGAGCTCTGGGGCCAACGTCCTGACTTTC
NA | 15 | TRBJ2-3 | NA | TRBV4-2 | CASSQEAQGTDTQYF | TGTGCCAGCAGCCAAGAAGCCCAGGGAACAGATACGCAGTATTTT
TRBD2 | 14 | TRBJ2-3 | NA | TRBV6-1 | CASGTSGITDTQYF | TGTGCCAGCGGGACTAGCGGGATCACAGATACGCAGTATTTT
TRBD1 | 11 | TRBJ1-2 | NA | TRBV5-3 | CARSPFDRALF | TGTGCCAGAAGTCCATTTGACAGGGCGCTCTTC
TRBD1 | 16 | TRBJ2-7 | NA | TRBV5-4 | CASSLGGQGQTYEQYF | TGTGCCAGCAGCTTGGGGGGACAGGGGCAGACCTACGAGCAGTACTTC
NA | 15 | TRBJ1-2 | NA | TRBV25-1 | CASSDWGARANGYTF | TGTGCCAGCAGTGATTGGGGTGCCAGGGCTAATGGCTACACCTTC
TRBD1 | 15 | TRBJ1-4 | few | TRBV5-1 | CASSKQGLLQEKLFF | TGCGCCAGCAGCAAACAGGGGTTGTTGCAAGAAAAACTGTTTTTT
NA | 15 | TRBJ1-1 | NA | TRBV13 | CASSFRRTANTEAFF | TGTGCCAGCAGCTTCCGCAGGACAGCCAACACTGAAGCTTTCTTT
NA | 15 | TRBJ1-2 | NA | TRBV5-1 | CASSPDLGGKDGYTF | TGCGCCAGCAGCCCCGACTTGGGGGGTAAGGATGGCTACACCTTC
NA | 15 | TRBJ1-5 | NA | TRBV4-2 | CASSQGPQGNQPQHF | TGTGCCAGCAGCCAAGGTCCGCAGGGGAATCAGCCCCAGCATTTT
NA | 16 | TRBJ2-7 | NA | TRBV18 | CASSPVLSGGAHEQYF | TGTGCCAGCTCACCAGTCCTAAGTGGGGGGGCCCACGAGCAGTACTTC
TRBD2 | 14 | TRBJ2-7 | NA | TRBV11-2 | CASTRTSGSYEQYF | TGTGCCAGCACTCGGACTAGCGGCTCCTACGAGCAGTACTTC
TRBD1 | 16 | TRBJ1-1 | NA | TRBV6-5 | CASSYSRQGKNTEAFF | TGTGCCAGCAGTTACTCTCGACAGGGTAAGAACACTGAAGCTTTCTTT
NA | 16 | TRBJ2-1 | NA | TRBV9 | CASSVDEGRRDNEQFF | TGTGCCAGCAGCGTAGACGAGGGGCGGAGGGACAATGAGCAGTTCTTC
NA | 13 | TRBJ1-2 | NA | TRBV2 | CASSVSQNYGYTF | TGTGCCAGCAGTGTCTCCCAGAACTATGGCTACACCTTC
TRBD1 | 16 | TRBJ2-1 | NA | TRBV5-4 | CASSLALGDRGNEQFF | TGTGCCAGCAGCTTGGCGTTAGGGGACAGGGGGAATGAGCAGTTCTTC
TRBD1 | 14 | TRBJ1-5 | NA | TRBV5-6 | CASSLGQANQPQHF | TGTGCCAGCAGCTTAGGACAGGCCAATCAGCCCCAGCATTTT
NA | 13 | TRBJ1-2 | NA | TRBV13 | CASSRTPPDGYTF | TGTGCCAGCAGCCGGACACCCCCCGATGGCTACACCTTC
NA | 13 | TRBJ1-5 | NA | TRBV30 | CAWSARGNQPQHF | TGTGCCTGGAGTGCCAGGGGCAATCAGCCCCAGCATTTT
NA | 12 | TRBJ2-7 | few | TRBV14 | CASSRDFYEQYF | TGTGCCAGCAGCCGGGACTTCTACGAGCAGTACTTC
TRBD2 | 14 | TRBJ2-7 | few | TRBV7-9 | CASSLSTSHGEQYF | TGTGCCAGCAGCTTATCGACTAGCCATGGAGAGCAGTACTTC
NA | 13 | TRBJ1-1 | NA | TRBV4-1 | CASSQVQGTEAFF | TGCGCCAGCAGCCAAGTACAGGGAACTGAAGCTTTCTTT
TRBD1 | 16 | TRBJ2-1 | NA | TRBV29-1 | CSVGVGTASSYNEQFF | TGCAGCGTTGGCGTCGGGACAGCGAGCTCCTACAATGAGCAGTTCTTC
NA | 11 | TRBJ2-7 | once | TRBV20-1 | CSASAERVQYF | TGCAGTGCCAGCGCCGAGCGGGTGCAGTACTTC
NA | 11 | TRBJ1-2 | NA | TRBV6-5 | CASSPGYGYTF | TGTGCCAGCAGCCCCGGTTATGGCTACACCTTC
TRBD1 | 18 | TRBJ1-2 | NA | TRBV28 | CASSFPAGGSQINYGYTF | TGTGCCAGCAGTTTTCCGGCAGGGGGTTCCCAGATTAACTATGGCTACACCTTC